These T cell receptor beta chains were read from a single sample in a study of cytomegalovirus exposure and HLA in healthy donors. The data were produced by immunoSEQ multiplex PCR, yet TCRdb's version contains in-frame clones alone and is incomplete. The sample holds some 130,000 clones; 70% to 85% are singletons and the top ten take 25% to 30%. The source material was PBMCs. These receptors were taken from a man aged 25-45 years in good health and CMV-seropositive. Each CDR3 is given with its conserved first and last residue. D genes are given only for firm matches. A clone size is listed for some rows: how often the clone was seen (once, few, many), or a class if it is expanded.

V	size	D	J	DNA	CDR3
TRBV6-5	NA	NA	TRBJ1-1	TGTGCCAGCAGCATCTCGGACGGGATCGAAGCTTTCTTT	CASSISDGIEAFF
TRBV5-1	NA	TRBD2	TRBJ2-3	TGCGCCAGCAGCCCAAGAGGACTAGCCGACGTAACAGATACGCAGTATTTT	CASSPRGLADVTDTQYF
TRBV7-9	many	NA	TRBJ2-7	TGTGCCAGCAGCCATTACACCTACGAGCAGTACTTC	CASSHYTYEQYF
TRBV5-1	NA	TRBD2	TRBJ2-2	TGCGCCAGCACCCCAGCGGGAGGCACCGGGGAGCTGTTTTTT	CASTPAGGTGELFF
TRBV7-6	NA	TRBD2	TRBJ2-5	TGTGCCAGCAGCTTAATAGCTTCTAGCGGGGGCGAGACCCAGTACTTC	CASSLIASSGGETQYF
TRBV5-1	NA	NA	TRBJ2-3	TGCGCCAGCAGCGACGGCGGGATATTTGATACGCAGTATTTT	CASSDGGIFDTQYF
TRBV11-2	NA	NA	TRBJ1-2	TGTGCCAGCAGCTTAGAGGTCGGGAACTATGGCTACACCTTC	CASSLEVGNYGYTF
TRBV23-1	many	TRBD1	TRBJ2-6	TGCGCCAGCGGACCAGGGGGCGCGGGGATAGGGGCCAACGTCCTGACTTTC	CASGPGGAGIGANVLTF
TRBV5-6	few	NA	TRBJ2-2	TGTGTCTCGGGAGCGTGGAACACCGGGGAGCTGTTTTTT	CVSGAWNTGELFF
TRBV19	few	NA	TRBJ1-1	TGTGCCAGTAGTCCGAGACTAAACACTGAAGCTTTCTTT	CASSPRLNTEAFF
TRBV6-1	few	NA	TRBJ1-2	TGTGCCAGCAGTGCCCCCTGGGACTCGGAGGGTGGCTACACCTTC	CASSAPWDSEGGYTF
TRBV6-5	few	TRBD2	TRBJ2-3	TGTGCCAGCAGTTACGCCGGGGGGACGCAGTATTTT	CASSYAGGTQYF
TRBV7-9	NA	NA	TRBJ2-7	TGTGCCAGCAGCTTGGGATGGGGGCAGGGGCCCTCCTACGAGCAGTACTTC	CASSLGWGQGPSYEQYF
TRBV19	NA	NA	TRBJ2-7	TGTGCCACTCAATCAGCGCGGAGCGTCTCCTACGAGCAGTACTTC	CATQSARSVSYEQYF
TRBV4-1	NA	TRBD2	TRBJ2-1	TGCGCCAGCAGCCAAGTCGGCCCAGCGGGAGGAGAGCAGTTCTTC	CASSQVGPAGGEQFF
TRBV10-3	NA	NA	TRBJ1-5	TGTGCCACTCGAACCGGGGATAGCAATCAGCCCCAGCATTTT	CATRTGDSNQPQHF
TRBV2	NA	NA	TRBJ2-1	TGTGCCAGCAGGGTAAACAGGGCCGACAATGAGCAGTTCTTC	CASRVNRADNEQFF